This T cell receptor (beta chain) was profiled in a study of blood T cells in healthy people across ages. Overall study results and limits: Diversity of TCR beta per million T cells declined in a roughly linear way with age. Naive T cell percentage showed a strong correlation with TCR beta diversity.

The ends were cut back, 6 bases at V and 0 bases at J, with 15 bases in the middle. In germline, CDR1 is MNHNY, CDR2 SVGAGI (reference sequence). This CDR3 is 16 amino acids long. A second 7 to 11 cycle PCR used barcoded and J-beta primers. TCRdb independently ran MiXCR on the 5' RACE reads; one entry per CDR3 protein. This sample has more than 750,000 distinct CDR3 sequences; 25% to 35% occur once, and the top ten carry about a tenth. Only a few counts were recorded for this clonotype. Its target is not known. In addition, the sample was reused for a study of T cells of mothers and their children. That source reports: In each mother, TCR beta CDR3 reads exceeded 10 million; in each child, they numbered approximately 3 million. Related mother-child pairs shared slightly more overlap than unrelated pairs, but the difference was non-significant.

The gene calls are TRBV6-6 and TRBJ1-3; D uncertain. The source is a woman in her 40s in good health. Sequenced sample: blood. The chain's CDR3 is CASSRSAQSSGNTIYF. In DNA, the CDR3 is TGTGCCAGCAGCCGTTCGGCCCAGAGCTCTGGAAACACCATATATTTT.